This T cell receptor beta chain was captured by sequencing in a study of cytomegalovirus exposure and HLA in healthy donors. As for the study in general: An early release of data contained tens of millions of unique TCRs, which came from HLA-typed donors. Ancestry clustering placed about 80% of under 450 genotyped donors in the Caucasian-associated cluster. Study-wide results and caveats: Being productive about 87% or about 30% of the time was typical of most TCR beta V segments in an earlier analysis. Later on, a genetic analysis was performed. It linked a missense variant in DCLRE1C with V- and J-gene trimming of TCR beta.

Remarks on this clone: The antigen is unknown.

The V gene's germline CDR1 is MDHEN and CDR2 SYDVKM. The CDR3 spans 17 residues. J was trimmed by 7 bases and V by 3 bases; bases with no gene match: 12. PCR used 60 Vbeta primers and 13 Jbeta primers. This table comes from immunoSEQ multiplex PCR, and its TCRdb copy is limited to in-frame clones, with some not included. The data hold over 120,000 clones, with more than 7.5% observed a single time. This clonotype originated in a man in his forties or fifties in good health and CMV-seronegative. The chain recombines TRBV28 with TRBJ1-4, with TRBD1 identical over 9 bases. Sequenced: PBMCs. The CDR3 region has the DNA TGTGCCAGCAGTTTGTGGACAGGGGTGCGTATGGGTGAAAAACTGTTTTTT. Its translation is CASSLWTGVRMGEKLFF.